These T cell receptor beta chains were read from a single sample in a study of beta chain features in type 1 diabetes. Profiling relied on immunoSEQ multiplex PCR, and the TCRdb table lists in-frame clones only, not all of them. The sample contains hundreds of thousands of clones, 68% of which appear only once. The sample was naive CD4+ T cells from blood. The receptors stem from a man under 40 in good health. CDR3s include the opening cysteine and the closing phenylalanine or tryptophan. D genes are given only for firm matches. The listing skips clone size in some rows; elsewhere it reads once, few, many or a size class.

. TRBJ2-7 . TRBV5-1 TGCGCCAGCAGCTTGGCAGGGTCCTACGAGCAGTACTTC CASSLAGSYEQYF
. TRBJ2-5 . TRBV9 TGTGCCAGCAGCGTAGGGCGGGTACGCCTTGGGGAGACCCAGTACTTC CASSVGRVRLGETQYF
. TRBJ2-4 . TRBV28 TGTGCCAGCACCGATATGTACATTCAGTACTTC CASTDMYIQYF
. TRBJ2-7 . TRBV29-1 TGCAGCGTTCTCTCAGAAACGTTGGTAAGCTCCTACGAGCAGTACTTC CSVLSETLVSSYEQYF
. TRBJ1-1 . TRBV29-1 TGCAGCGTTATGGATGGGAGCACTGAAGCTTTCTTT CSVMDGSTEAFF
TRBD1 TRBJ2-1 . TRBV29-1 TGCAGCGTAGAAGGACAGGTGAATGAGCAGTTCTTC CSVEGQVNEQFF
. TRBJ2-5 . TRBV30 TGTGCCTGGACCAGTAGGTCAGGGACATTGGAGACCCAGTACTTC CAWTSRSGTLETQYF
. TRBJ1-1 . TRBV29-1 TGCAGCGTTGAAGGTGGAACTGAAGCTTTCTTT CSVEGGTEAFF
. TRBJ1-1 few TRBV7-6 TGTGCCAGCAGCTTCTCCGGGCACATGAACACTGAAGCTTTCTTT CASSFSGHMNTEAFF
TRBD1 TRBJ2-6 . TRBV11-3 TGTGCCAGCAGCTTTGGGACAGCCCTCTCTGGGGCCAACGTCCTGACTTTC CASSFGTALSGANVLTF
. TRBJ1-1 few TRBV29-1 TGCAGCACTGGTAGGGTTCAGGGGAGTTTCTTT CSTGRVQGSFF
. TRBJ1-5 . TRBV29-1 TGCAGCGTCACACAGGAGAACAATCAGCCCCAGCATTTT CSVTQENNQPQHF
TRBD1 TRBJ2-5 . TRBV5-4 TGTGCCAGCAGCTCTGGGACAGCCCTCCAAGAGACCCAGTACTTC CASSSGTALQETQYF
. TRBJ1-3 . TRBV2 TGTGCCAGCAGTCCTCAGGGAACTGGAAACACCATATATTTT CASSPQGTGNTIYF
TRBD2 TRBJ2-3 . TRBV7-2 TGTGCCAGCAGCTTAGGGGTAGCGGGGGTCACAGATACGCAGTATTTT CASSLGVAGVTDTQYF
. TRBJ2-1 . TRBV11-2 TGTGCCAGCAGATTACACGTACGCTCCTACAATGAGCAGTTCTTC CASRLHVRSYNEQFF
TRBD1 TRBJ2-7 . TRBV7-9 TGTGCCAGCAGCCCAGGCGAACAGGGGGCTGAAGAGCAGTACTTC CASSPGEQGAEEQYF
. TRBJ2-3 . TRBV29-1 TGCAGCGTCGTCGGACTGAGGGGTTGGGGAATACAAGGAGATACGCAGTATTTT CSVVGLRGWGIQGDTQYF